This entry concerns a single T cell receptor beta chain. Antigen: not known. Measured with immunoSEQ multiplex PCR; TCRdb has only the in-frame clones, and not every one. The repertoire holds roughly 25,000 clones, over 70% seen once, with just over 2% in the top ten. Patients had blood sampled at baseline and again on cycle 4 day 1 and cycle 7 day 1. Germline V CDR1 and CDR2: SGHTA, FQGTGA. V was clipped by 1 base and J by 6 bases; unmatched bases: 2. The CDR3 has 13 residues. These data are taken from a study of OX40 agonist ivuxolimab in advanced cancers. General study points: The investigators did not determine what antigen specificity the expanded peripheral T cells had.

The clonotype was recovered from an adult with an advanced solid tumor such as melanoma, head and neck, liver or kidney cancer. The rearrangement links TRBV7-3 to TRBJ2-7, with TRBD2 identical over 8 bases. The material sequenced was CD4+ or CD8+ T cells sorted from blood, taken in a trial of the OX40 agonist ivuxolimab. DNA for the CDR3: TGTGCCAGCAGCTTAAACGGGAGGGGCGAGCAGTACTTC. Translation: CASSLNGRGEQYF.